This T cell receptor (beta chain) was captured by sequencing in a study of PD-1 blockade in mismatch repair-deficient tumors (TCRdb year 2017). In the study overall: Between late 2013 and September 2016, the trial enrolled around 89 consecutive patients with approximately 11 mismatch repair-deficient cancer types, every one of whom had been previously treated and was progressing. Tumor-associated T cell clones in the peripheral blood of patients responding to PD-1 blockade were tracked using deep sequencing of TCR CDR3 regions. The investigation overall reported the following: After pembrolizumab, tumor-resident clones, which were often undetectable in blood before treatment, expanded rapidly and then contracted, generally ahead of radiologic responses.

The sample's time point label is to be understood as: archival surgical resection tumor tissue. Mismatch repair deficiency in every enrolled patient was established by polymerase chain reaction or immunohistochemistry. TCR sequencing was performed for a few patients who responded to pembrolizumab therapy. The tumor tissue used for TCR sequencing was obtained from archival surgical resections of the three responding patients. Pembrolizumab PD-1 blockade was prospectively tested in advanced mismatch repair-deficient cancers, regardless of tissue of origin, in the phase II trial. The method was the immunoSEQ multiplex PCR assay. TCRdb stores this immuneACCESS table with in-frame sequences only. Part of the clones is absent; in the studies checked, under half of the shortfall reflects unresolved V genes, and no reason is known for the rest. The sample data list over 750 clones, and around 66% of these were observed just once. 9.5% to 13% of the sample belongs to the ten largest clones.

The germline V end is reduced by 0 bases and the J end by 4 bases; junction bases left unmatched: 4. The germline V gene gives CDR1 as KGHSH and CDR2 as LQKENI. The CDR3 starts with the cysteine, ends with the phenylalanine, and has 16 residues. The retained sequence is limited to the CDR3, 48 bases, with the frame set at the first base. As to this clone: This receptor's antigen is unknown. One base away there is no much larger clone; base qualities are not given. At the DNA level, this CDR3 is encoded by other sequences in the same sample as well.

The source is an adult with mismatch repair-deficient cancer. The material sequenced was primary tumor tissue, taken from a patient treated with pembrolizumab. This chain is built from TRBV18 and TRBJ2-1; TRBD2 fits 9 bases in the junction. The CDR3 here reads CASSPPTSGLYNEQFF. At the DNA level, the sequence is TGTGCCAGCTCACCACCGACTAGCGGCCTATACAATGAGCAGTTCTTC. Outside the CDR3, residues come from the reference TRBV18 and TRBJ2-1 proteins, so the full variable domain is: NAGVMQNPRHLVRRRGQEARLRCSPMKGHSHVYWYRQLPEEGLKFMVYLQKENIIDESGMPKERFSAEFPKEGPSILRIQQVVRGDSAAYFCASSPPTSGLYNEQFFGPGTRLTVL.